This T cell receptor (beta chain) was identified in a study of CD8+CD57+ T cells in acquired aplastic anemia. Sequencing involved patients with CD8+CD57+ cell expansion previously shown by flow cytometry. The CDR3 length is 12 residues. Germline CDR1 MNHEY, CDR2 SVGAGI. The V end was cut by 2 bases, the J end by 5 bases, with 7 bases between. The template used for profiling TCR beta VDJ and CDR3 was genomic DNA. MiXCR, applied by TCRdb to the reads, yields one record per CDR3 protein. This sample yields about 190,000 distinct CDR3 sequences, of which roughly half are seen a single time; approximately 9.7% belongs to the top ten.

The chain employs TRBV6-5 and TRBJ2-7; D is perhaps TRBD1 (6 bases). This clonotype was obtained from a human donor with aplastic anemia. The specimen was sorted CD4+, CD8+, or CD8+CD57+ T cells (not recorded which) from PBMCs. The CDR3 nucleotides read TGTGCCAGCAGTTACGCAGGGGACGAGCAGTACTTC. Translation: CASSYAGDEQYF.